This entry lists 27 T cell receptor beta chains sequenced from one sample in a study of shared clonotypes between healthy human individuals. Data came from immunoSEQ multiplex PCR; TCRdb stores just in-frame clones and leaves some out. Of approximately 1.4 million clones in the sample, around 98% are singletons; the top ten hold 0.4% to 0.55%. The source material was naive CD4+ T cells sorted from blood. The sample's subset: CD45RA+ positively selected. All receptors derive from a man younger than 45 in good health.

The V gene is TRBV9, the J gene TRBJ1-2, with D uncertain. Trimming stripped 0 bases from V and 8 bases from J, with 8 bases between. There are 12 residues in the CDR3. Germline V gene sequence: CDR1 SGDLS, CDR2 YYNGEE. The CDR3 loop is CASSVEEGGYTF. CDR3 in DNA: TGTGCCAGCAGCGTAGAGGAGGGCGGCTACACCTTC.

V usage is TRBV7-2 and J usage is TRBJ2-3; D might be TRBD2 (5 bases). CDR3 size: 16 residues. CDR1 is SGHTA and CDR2 is FQGNSA in the germline V gene. Trimming shortened V by 2 bases and J by 1 base, and 13 bases separated the two germline ends. CDR3 amino acids: CASSLSPERRTDTQYF. CDR3 bases: TGTGCCAGCAGCTTAAGTCCGGAGCGGCGCACAGATACGCAGTATTTT.

Only one count was recorded for this clone. J is TRBJ2-3 and V is TRBV9, with D maybe TRBD2 (6 bases). The CDR3 totals 18 residues. Deletions cut 3 bases from V and 2 bases from J, with 22 bases between. Germline V gene sequence: CDR1 SGDLS, CDR2 YYNGEE. CDR3 amino acids: CASSAVPRRGGVTDTQYF. The CDR3 DNA is TGTGCCAGCAGCGCTGTCCCCCGGCGGGGCGGGGTCACAGATACGCAGTATTTT.

The chain has TRBV19 and TRBJ1-5; D uncertain. This CDR3 contains 15 residues. V lost 5 bases and J 4 bases, leaving 15 bases between the germline ends. The germline V gene has CDR1 LNHDA and CDR2 SQIVND (reference sequence). As DNA, the CDR3 is TGTGCCAGTAGTGGACCGGGTTTACCGAATCAGCCCCAGCATTTT. Encoded protein: CASSGPGLPNQPQHF.

J is TRBJ2-4 and V is TRBV5-1; TRBD1 aligns across 9 bases. CDR1 is SGHRS and CDR2 is YFSETQ in the germline V gene. Losses at the gene ends were 6 bases for V and 0 bases for J; bases not matched to a gene: 7. The CDR3 is made up of 16 amino acids. CDR3 DNA: TGCGCCAGCAACCCGACAGGGGGGCTAGCCAAAAACATTCAGTACTTC. Encoded protein: CASNPTGGLAKNIQYF.

The chain joins TRBV9 to TRBJ2-3, with 10 bases lining up with TRBD2. V shed 3 bases, J shed 4 bases, and the junction held 5 bases outside the gene matches. Germline assignment: CDR1 SGDLS and CDR2 YYNGEE. The CDR3 extends over 15 amino acids. In nucleotides, the CDR3 is TGTGCCAGCAGCGCTAGCGGGAGAGAAGCAGATACGCAGTATTTT. It codes for CASSASGREADTQYF.

The genes are TRBV10-3 and TRBJ1-5; D not certain. CDR1 and CDR2 from the germline V gene are ENHRY and SYGVKD. The length of the CDR3 is 15 residues. Trimming left V 8 bases short and J 5 bases short, with 19 bases between. CDR3 bases: TGTGCCATCTCGGAGGGCACGCCGGTCCATCAGCCCCAGCATTTT. Protein sequence: CAISEGTPVHQPQHF.

The chain has TRBV18 and TRBJ2-1; no clear D. This CDR3 spans 12 amino acids. The V and J ends lost 1 base and 9 bases respectively, with 7 bases between them. Germline V lookup: CDR1 KGHSH, CDR2 LQKENI. The CDR3 DNA follows: TGTGCCAGCTCACCACTGATTGCTGAGCAGTTCTTC. Protein: CASSPLIAEQFF.

The chain recombines TRBV5-4 with TRBJ2-3; D is undetermined. Germline CDR1 and CDR2: SGHNT and YYREEE (reference sequence). The CDR3 extends over 14 amino acids. Between the trimmed V and J ends, which lost 4 bases and 3 bases, there was a span of 12 bases. The CDR3 DNA sequence: TGTGCCAGCAGCCACGAGTCGCGGACAGATACGCAGTATTTT. It is translated as CASSHESRTDTQYF.

This sequence joins TRBV19 and TRBJ2-3; 11 positions match TRBD1. CDR1 and CDR2 (germline): LNHDA, SQIVND (reference sequence). The V and J ends lost 6 bases and 7 bases, in that order; junction bases with no gene match: 9. The CDR3 length is 15 residues. Here the CDR3 reads CASSLGQGVLNTQYF. The DNA of the CDR3 is TGTGCCAGTAGCCTGGGACAGGGGGTCTTAAATACGCAGTATTTT.

This sequence joins TRBV28 and TRBJ2-7, with TRBD1 matching 10 bases. The CDR3 sequence is 13 residues long. Unmatched junction bases numbered 5, after V lost 8 bases and J lost 4 bases. Germline lookup yields CDR1 MDHEN and CDR2 SYDVKM. DNA of the CDR3: TGTGCCAGCGCGGGACAGGGGTTATACGAGCAGTACTTC. Translating it yields CASAGQGLYEQYF.

This chain uses TRBV18 with TRBJ2-7, with 8 bases aligning to TRBD1. The V gene end was trimmed by 6 bases and the J gene end by 6 bases; junction bases not matched to a gene: 10. Germline values: CDR1 KGHSH, CDR2 LQKENI. The CDR3 contains 14 residues. The CDR3 sequence: CASSSGTGFGEQYF. In DNA form, the CDR3 reads TGTGCCAGCTCCTCCGGGACAGGATTCGGCGAGCAGTACTTC.

This chain connects TRBV5-6 to TRBJ1-2; 8 bases align to TRBD1. The V segment lost 4 bases and the J segment 2 bases; nucleotides outside the gene matches: 4. The V gene's germline CDR1 is SGHDT and CDR2 YYEEEE. The CDR3 loop spans 14 amino acids. The CDR3 loop reads CASSPRGPNYGYTF. The CDR3 bases are TGTGCCAGCAGCCCCAGGGGGCCAAACTATGGCTACACCTTC.

V and J are TRBV5-8 and TRBJ2-7; 7 nucleotides align to TRBD1. From germline, CDR1 is SGHTS and CDR2 YDEGEE. The CDR3 runs to 13 residues. J lost 3 bases, V lost 0 bases, and 0 bases had no gene match. The CDR3 sequence: CASSLGTGYEQYF. Written as DNA, the CDR3 is TGTGCCAGCAGCTTGGGGACAGGCTACGAGCAGTACTTC.

The chain joins TRBV28 to TRBJ2-2; 13 nucleotides agree with TRBD2. Per the germline V gene, CDR1 is MDHEN and CDR2 is SYDVKM. The CDR3 contains 15 residues. V lost 7 bases to trimming and J lost 6 bases; unmatched junction nucleotides: 5. The CDR3 spells CASTLAGGPSGELFF. The CDR3 DNA reads as TGTGCCAGCACACTAGCGGGAGGGCCCTCCGGGGAGCTGTTTTTT.

CDR3 DNA sequence: TGTGCCAGCAGTGAAGTCCTAGCGGGAGCCTATGAGCAGTTCTTC. It is translated as CASSEVLAGAYEQFF. The chain is built from TRBV2 and TRBJ2-1; 10 bases align to TRBD2. Germline CDR1 SNHLY, CDR2 FYNNEI. This CDR3 spans 15 amino acids. The J segment lost 8 bases and the V segment lost 1 base, leaving 5 bases of the junction unmatched.

The chain recombines TRBV5-1 with TRBJ2-7; TRBD2 is a possible D gene (6 bases). CDR1 and CDR2 (germline): SGHRS, YFSETQ. This CDR3 is built from 17 residues. Trimming cost V 4 bases and J 5 bases, with 25 bases left between them. The CDR3 DNA sequence: TGCGCCAGCAGCCCGGGGCTGGGAGGCATTGAGGCGAACGAGCAGTACTTC. This encodes CASSPGLGGIEANEQYF.

The J gene is TRBJ2-7, the V gene TRBV21-1; TRBD1, the table's D call, lacks a check against the DNA. TRBV21-1 is annotated as a pseudogene. The CDR3 covers 13 residues. CDR3 amino acids: CASTRTGRDEQYF. DNA of the CDR3: TGTGCCAGCACCCGGACAGGTCGGGACGAGCAGTACTTC.

About this clone itself: The germline gene is not matched at one end of the junction; a read error may be the cause. The CDR3 loop is CASSLSPSGRLNTGELFF. In DNA, the CDR3 is TGTGCTAGCAGCTTATCTCCCAGCGGGAGGCTCAACACCGGGGAGCTGTTTTTT. V is TRBV7-7 and J is TRBJ2-2; 9 positions match TRBD2. This CDR3 is built from 18 residues. Germline CDR1 SSHAT, CDR2 FNYEAQ (reference sequence).

This clone was seen just once. This sequence joins TRBV11-2 and TRBJ2-7; D is uncertain. V lost 0 bases and J 3 bases, leaving 12 bases between the germline ends. CDR3 length: 15 residues. Germline loops: CDR1 SGHAT, CDR2 FQNNGV. CDR3 protein: CASSLDPPPDYEQYF. CDR3 DNA sequence: TGTGCCAGCAGCTTAGACCCCCCCCCAGACTACGAGCAGTACTTC.

The CDR3 is CSVGGRGSSRYEQYF. For the CDR3, the DNA is TGCAGCGTCGGAGGCAGGGGGTCCTCCCGGTACGAGCAGTACTTC. The V call is TRBV29-1, the J call TRBJ2-7; 7 nucleotides align to TRBD1. Per the germline V gene, CDR1 is SQVTM and CDR2 is ANQGSEA. The length of the CDR3 is 15 residues. Trimming removed 6 bases from V and 4 bases from J; junction bases left unmatched: 15.

This chain links TRBV18 with TRBJ2-2; D may be TRBD1 (6 bases). The CDR3 length is 18 residues. The germline V and J ends were trimmed by 5 bases and 4 bases, with 23 bases remaining between them. Germline V gene data show CDR1 as KGHSH and CDR2 as LQKENI. For the CDR3, the DNA is TGTGCCAGCTCAGTGAGGACAGATCCAACAAGCCTCACCGGGGAGCTGTTTTTT. Translating gives CASSVRTDPTSLTGELFF.

V usage is TRBV6-6 and J usage is TRBJ2-1; 9 bases agree with TRBD2. This CDR3 has 16 residues. The V gene end was trimmed by 8 bases and the J gene end by 5 bases; junction bases not matched to a gene: 13. Germline V gives CDR1 MNHNY, CDR2 SVGAGI (reference sequence). The CDR3 reads CASQGRRTSADNEQFF. In DNA, the CDR3 is TGTGCCAGCCAGGGGCGAAGGACTAGCGCAGACAATGAGCAGTTCTTC.

CDR3 in amino acids: CASSILAGQSYEQYF. The CDR3, as DNA: TGTGCCAGTAGTATACTAGCGGGACAGTCCTACGAGCAGTACTTC. The rearrangement links TRBV19 to TRBJ2-7; TRBD2 agrees at 9 bases. The germline V gene encodes CDR1 LNHDA and CDR2 SQIVND (reference sequence). Germline trimming cut 2 bases from V and 1 base from J; bases unmatched to any gene: 3. The CDR3 consists of 15 residues.

The table lists this clone with a count of one. The chain couples TRBV9 to TRBJ1-2; the D is unclear. This CDR3 has 13 amino acids. With 1 base removed from V and 1 base from J, the gap between germline ends came to 5 bases. CDR1 is SGDLS, CDR2 YYNGEE, per germline. The CDR3 DNA is TGTGCCAGCAGCGTATCCATTAACTATGGCTACACCTTC. Translation: CASSVSINYGYTF.

The rearrangement uses TRBV7-2 and TRBJ2-2; 10 bases line up with TRBD1. The V segment lost 4 bases and the J segment 4 bases; nucleotides outside the gene matches: 3. The CDR3 length is 15 residues. From germline, CDR1 is SGHTA and CDR2 FQGNSA. This chain's CDR3 is CASSSDRGRTGELFF. CDR3 DNA sequence: TGTGCCAGCAGCTCCGACAGGGGGCGCACCGGGGAGCTGTTTTTT.

Notes on this clone: Other DNA sequences of this sample code for an identical CDR3. V usage is TRBV18 and J usage is TRBJ2-3; unclear D gene. Germline V CDR1 and CDR2: KGHSH, LQKENI. CDR3 length: 13 residues. Trimming stripped 3 bases from V and 0 bases from J, with 4 bases between. CDR3 sequence: CASSPPSTDTQYF. The CDR3 nucleotides read TGTGCCAGCTCACCTCCCAGCACAGATACGCAGTATTTT. Drawing the rest from reference TRBV18 and TRBJ2-3, the complete variable domain is NAGVMQNPRHLVRRRGQEARLRCSPMKGHSHVYWYRQLPEEGLKFMVYLQKENIIDESGMPKERFSAEFPKEGPSILRIQQVVRGDSAAYFCASSPPSTDTQYFGPGTRLTVL.